Sequencing of this T cell receptor beta chain was carried out in a study of cytomegalovirus exposure and HLA in healthy donors. The overall study: Sequencing of approximately 190 million T cells in an earlier analysis found some 100 million unique TCR beta sequences.

The study ran its PCR with 60 Vbeta and 13 Jbeta primers. Here immunoSEQ multiplex PCR was the method, and the copy in TCRdb shows in-frame clones only, minus some. This table holds 130,000 or so clones, 88% found once. The CDR3 consists of 13 residues. CDR1 and CDR2 (germline): SGHNT, YYREEE (reference sequence). J gave up 4 bases and V 6 bases, and 6 bases lay outside the gene matches. Everyone who donated was a healthy bone marrow donor. General study results and limits: Presence/absence analyses rested on an assumption that sequencing depth was roughly uniform across donors. When analyzed later, a missense DCLRE1C variant was found to be linked to TCR beta V- and J-gene trimming.

This clone was detected only once. The antigen remains unidentified. The clonotype originates from a woman between 40 and 55 years old in good health and CMV-seronegative. The chain is built from TRBV5-4 and TRBJ2-5, with 7 positions matching TRBD2. Sample: PBMCs. The CDR3 region is CASTRPGGETQYF. CDR3 nucleotide sequence: TGTGCCAGCACCCGACCGGGAGGAGAGACCCAGTACTTC.